This passage covers 3 T cell receptor beta chains from one sample sequenced in a study of T cell responses to AZD1222 COVID-19 vaccine. Clones were sequenced by immunoSEQ multiplex PCR, and TCRdb holds only the in-frame ones, with some missing. The table has fewer than 30,000 clones, around 86% seen once. The sample was peripheral blood, taken 28 days after the second AZD1222 dose. These receptors were collected from an adult who received the AZD1222 COVID-19 vaccine.

The V and J genes are TRBV15 and TRBJ1-1, with D possibly matching TRBD1 (5 bases). Trimming shortened V by 3 bases and J by 1 base, and 6 bases separated the two germline ends. The CDR3 spans 13 residues. Germline CDR1 and CDR2: LNHNV and YYDKDF (reference sequence). Here the CDR3 DNA reads TGTGCCACCAGCAGCGACAGGAACACTGAAGCTTTCTTT. Amino acid sequence: CATSSDRNTEAFF.

The chain is built from TRBV18 and TRBJ2-7; 7 nucleotides agree with TRBD1. V trimming: 4 bases; J trimming: 3 bases; junction bases outside the gene matches: 9. Germline values: CDR1 KGHSH, CDR2 LQKENI. The CDR3 length is 15 residues. This CDR3 reads CASSRDREKVYEQYF. The CDR3 DNA reads TGTGCCAGCTCACGGGACAGAGAAAAGGTCTACGAGCAGTACTTC. The whole variable domain, filled in from reference TRBV18 and TRBJ2-7, reads NAGVMQNPRHLVRRRGQEARLRCSPMKGHSHVYWYRQLPEEGLKFMVYLQKENIIDESGMPKERFSAEFPKEGPSILRIQQVVRGDSAAYFCASSRDREKVYEQYFGPGTRLTVT.

The J gene is TRBJ1-1, the V gene TRBV4-1; D uncertain. This CDR3 has 15 amino acids. The germline V gene encodes CDR1 MGHRA and CDR2 YSYEKL. The V and J ends lost 0 bases and 0 bases respectively, with 8 bases between them. The CDR3 is CASSQDVRLNTEAFF. CDR3 in DNA: TGCGCCAGCAGCCAAGATGTCAGATTGAACACTGAAGCTTTCTTT.